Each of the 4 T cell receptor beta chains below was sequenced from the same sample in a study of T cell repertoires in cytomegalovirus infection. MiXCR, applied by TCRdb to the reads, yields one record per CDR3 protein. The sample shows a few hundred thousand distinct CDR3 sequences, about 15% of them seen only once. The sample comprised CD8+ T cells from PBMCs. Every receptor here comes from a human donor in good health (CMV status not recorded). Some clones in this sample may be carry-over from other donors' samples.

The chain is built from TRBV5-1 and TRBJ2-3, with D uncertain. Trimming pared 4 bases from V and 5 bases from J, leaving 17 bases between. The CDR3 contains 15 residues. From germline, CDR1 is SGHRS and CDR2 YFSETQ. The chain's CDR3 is CASSPSTGRRDTQYF. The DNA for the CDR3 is TGCGCCAGCAGCCCGTCGACTGGAAGGCGAGATACGCAGTATTTT.

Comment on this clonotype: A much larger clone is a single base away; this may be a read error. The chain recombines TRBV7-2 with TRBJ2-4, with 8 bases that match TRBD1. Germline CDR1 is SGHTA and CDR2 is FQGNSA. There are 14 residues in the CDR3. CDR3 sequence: CASSEGTGQNIRYF. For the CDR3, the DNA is TGTGCCAGCAGCGAAGGGACAGGCCAAAACATTCGGTACTTC.

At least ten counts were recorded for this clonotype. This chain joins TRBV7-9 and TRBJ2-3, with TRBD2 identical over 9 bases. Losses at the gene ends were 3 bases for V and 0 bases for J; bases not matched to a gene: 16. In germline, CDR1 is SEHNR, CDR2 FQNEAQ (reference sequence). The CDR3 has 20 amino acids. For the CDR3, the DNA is TGTGCCAGCAGCTTTCAGCCGGGACTAGCAGCTCCCTCTAGCACAGATACGCAGTATTTT. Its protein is CASSFQPGLAAPSSTDTQYF.

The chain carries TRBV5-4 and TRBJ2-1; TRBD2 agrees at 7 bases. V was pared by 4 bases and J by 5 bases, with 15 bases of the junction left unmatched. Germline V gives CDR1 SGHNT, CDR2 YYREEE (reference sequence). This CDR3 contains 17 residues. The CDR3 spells CASSPNPGLFLDNEQFF. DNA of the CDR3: TGTGCCAGCAGCCCGAACCCGGGACTATTCTTGGACAATGAGCAGTTCTTC. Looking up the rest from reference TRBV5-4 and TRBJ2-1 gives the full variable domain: ETGVTQSPTHLIKTRGQQVTLRCSSQSGHNTVSWYQQALGQGPQFIFQYYREEENGRGNFPPRFSGLQFPNYSSELNVNALELDDSALYLCASSPNPGLFLDNEQFFGPGTRLTVL.